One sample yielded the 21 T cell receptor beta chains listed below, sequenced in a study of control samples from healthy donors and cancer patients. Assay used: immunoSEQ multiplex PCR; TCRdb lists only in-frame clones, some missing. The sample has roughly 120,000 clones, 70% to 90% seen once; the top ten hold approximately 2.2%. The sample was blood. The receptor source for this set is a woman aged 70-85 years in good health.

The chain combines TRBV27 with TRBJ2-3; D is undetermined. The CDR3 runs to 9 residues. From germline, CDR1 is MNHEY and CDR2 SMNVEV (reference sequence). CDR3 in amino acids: CGDSDTQYF. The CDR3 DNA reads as TGTGGGGATTCGGATACGCAGTATTTT.

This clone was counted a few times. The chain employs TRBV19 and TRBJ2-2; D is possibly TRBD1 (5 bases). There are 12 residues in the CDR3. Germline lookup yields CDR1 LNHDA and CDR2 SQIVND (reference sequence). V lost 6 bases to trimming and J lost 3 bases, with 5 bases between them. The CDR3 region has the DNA TGTGCCAGTAGAGGGGACACCGGGGAGCTGTTTTTT. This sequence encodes CASRGDTGELFF.

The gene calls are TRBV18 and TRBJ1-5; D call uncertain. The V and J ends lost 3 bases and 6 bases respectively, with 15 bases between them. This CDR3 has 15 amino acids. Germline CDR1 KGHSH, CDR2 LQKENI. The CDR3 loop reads CASSPLGEPGQPQHF. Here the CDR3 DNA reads TGTGCCAGCTCACCCCTCGGGGAGCCAGGTCAGCCCCAGCATTTT.

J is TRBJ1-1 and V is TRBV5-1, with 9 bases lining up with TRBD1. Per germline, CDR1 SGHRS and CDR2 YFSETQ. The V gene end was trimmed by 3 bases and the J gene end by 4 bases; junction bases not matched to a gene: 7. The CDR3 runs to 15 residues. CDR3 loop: CASSSKTGGVTEAFF. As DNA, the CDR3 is TGCGCCAGCAGCTCCAAGACAGGGGGAGTCACTGAAGCTTTCTTT. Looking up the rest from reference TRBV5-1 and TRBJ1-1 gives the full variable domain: KAGVTQTPRYLIKTRGQQVTLSCSPISGHRSVSWYQQTPGQGLQFLFEYFSETQRNKGNFPGRFSGRQFSNSRSEMNVSTLELGDSALYLCASSSKTGGVTEAFFGQGTRLTVV.

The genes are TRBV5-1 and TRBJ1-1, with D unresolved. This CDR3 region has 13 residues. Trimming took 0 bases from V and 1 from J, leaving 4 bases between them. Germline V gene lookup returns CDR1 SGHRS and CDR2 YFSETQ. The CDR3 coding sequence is TGCGCCAGCAGCTTGGGTCGGAACACTGAAGCTTTCTTT. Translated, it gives CASSLGRNTEAFF.

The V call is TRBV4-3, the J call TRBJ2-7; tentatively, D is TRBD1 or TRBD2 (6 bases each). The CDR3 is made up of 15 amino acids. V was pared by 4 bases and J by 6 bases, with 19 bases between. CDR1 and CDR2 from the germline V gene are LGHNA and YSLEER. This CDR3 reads CASSPLRDGGAEQYF. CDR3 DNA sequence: TGCGCCAGCAGCCCCCTCCGGGACGGGGGCGCCGAGCAGTACTTC.

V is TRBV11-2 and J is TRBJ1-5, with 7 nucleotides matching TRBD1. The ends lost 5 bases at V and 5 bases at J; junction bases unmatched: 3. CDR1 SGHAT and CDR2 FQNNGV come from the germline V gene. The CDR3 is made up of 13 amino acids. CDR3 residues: CASSRDRDQPQHF. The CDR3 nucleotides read TGTGCCAGCAGCCGGGACAGAGATCAGCCCCAGCATTTT.

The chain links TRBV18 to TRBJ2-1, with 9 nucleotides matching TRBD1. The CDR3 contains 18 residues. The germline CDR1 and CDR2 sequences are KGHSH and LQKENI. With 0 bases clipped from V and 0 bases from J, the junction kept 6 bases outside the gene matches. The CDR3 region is CASSPPGQGSSSYNEQFF. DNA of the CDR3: TGTGCCAGCTCACCACCGGGACAGGGATCCAGCTCCTACAATGAGCAGTTCTTC.

The CDR3 bases are TGTGCCAGCAGCCCGGGACAGGCGAGGACCGGGGAGCTGTTTTTT. Its translation: CASSPGQARTGELFF. This rearrangement joins TRBV6-6 to TRBJ2-2, with TRBD1 matching over 8 bases. V lost 6 bases to trimming and J lost 5 bases; unmatched junction nucleotides: 8. CDR3 length: 15 amino acids. Per germline, CDR1 MNHNY and CDR2 SVGAGI (reference sequence).

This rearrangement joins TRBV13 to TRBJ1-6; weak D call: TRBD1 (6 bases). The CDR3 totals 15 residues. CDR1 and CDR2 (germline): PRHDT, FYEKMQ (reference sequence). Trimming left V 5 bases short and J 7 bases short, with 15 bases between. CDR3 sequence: CASSVLDSKNSPLHF. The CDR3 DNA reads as TGTGCCAGCAGCGTCCTGGACAGTAAAAATTCACCCCTCCACTTT. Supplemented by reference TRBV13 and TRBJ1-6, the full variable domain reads AAGVIQSPRHLIKEKRETATLKCYPIPRHDTVYWYQQGPGQDPQFLISFYEKMQSDKGSIPDRFSAQQFSDYHSELNMSSLELGDSALYFCASSVLDSKNSPLHFGNGTRLTVT.

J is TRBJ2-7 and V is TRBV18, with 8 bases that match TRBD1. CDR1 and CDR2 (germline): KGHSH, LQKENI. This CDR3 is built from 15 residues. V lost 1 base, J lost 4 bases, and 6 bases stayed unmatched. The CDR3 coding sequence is TGTGCCAGCTCACCACTTGGACAGGGATCGTACGAGCAGTACTTC. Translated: CASSPLGQGSYEQYF.

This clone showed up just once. CDR3 in DNA: TGTGCCAGCAGTTACCCAGGCGCAGATACGCAGTATTTT. Its protein product is CASSYPGADTQYF. J is TRBJ2-3 and V is TRBV6-5; D is ambiguous. The CDR3 covers 13 residues. The ends were cut back, 2 bases at V and 4 bases at J, with 7 bases in the middle. CDR1 is MNHEY, CDR2 SVGAGI, per germline.

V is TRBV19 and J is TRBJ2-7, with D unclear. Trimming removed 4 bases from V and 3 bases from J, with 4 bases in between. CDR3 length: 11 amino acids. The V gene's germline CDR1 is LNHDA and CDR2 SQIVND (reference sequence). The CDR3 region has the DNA TGTGCCAGTAGTACCCACTACGAGCAGTACTTC. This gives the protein CASSTHYEQYF.

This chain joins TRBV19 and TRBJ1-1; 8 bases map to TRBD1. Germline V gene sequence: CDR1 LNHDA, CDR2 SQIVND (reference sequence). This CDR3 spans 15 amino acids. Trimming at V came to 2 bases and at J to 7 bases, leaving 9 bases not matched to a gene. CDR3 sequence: CASSIRTGLLGEAFF. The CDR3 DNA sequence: TGTGCCAGTAGTATACGGACAGGGCTCTTAGGTGAAGCTTTCTTT.

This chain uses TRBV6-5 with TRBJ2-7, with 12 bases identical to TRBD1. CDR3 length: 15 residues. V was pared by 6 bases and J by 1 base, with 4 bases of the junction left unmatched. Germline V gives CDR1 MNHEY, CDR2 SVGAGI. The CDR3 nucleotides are TGTGCCAGCAGGGGACAGGGGGCTGGGTCCTACGAGCAGTACTTC. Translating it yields CASRGQGAGSYEQYF.

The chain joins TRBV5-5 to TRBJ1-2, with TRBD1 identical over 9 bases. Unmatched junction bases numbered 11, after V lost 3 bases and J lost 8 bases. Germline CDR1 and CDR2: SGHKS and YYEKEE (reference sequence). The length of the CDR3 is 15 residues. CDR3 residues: CASSSDPGTGTGYTF. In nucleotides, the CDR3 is TGTGCCAGCAGCTCCGATCCTGGGACAGGGACGGGCTACACCTTC.

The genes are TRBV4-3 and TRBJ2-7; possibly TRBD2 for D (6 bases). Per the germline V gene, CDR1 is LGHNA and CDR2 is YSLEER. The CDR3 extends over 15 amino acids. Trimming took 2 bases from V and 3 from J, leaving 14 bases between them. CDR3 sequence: CASSQIGGGGYEQYF. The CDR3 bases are TGCGCCAGCAGCCAAATCGGGGGTGGGGGCTACGAGCAGTACTTC.

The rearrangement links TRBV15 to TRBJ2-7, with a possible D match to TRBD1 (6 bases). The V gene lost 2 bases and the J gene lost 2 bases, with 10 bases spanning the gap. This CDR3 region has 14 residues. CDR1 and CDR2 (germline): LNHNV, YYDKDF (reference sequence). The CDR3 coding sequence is TGTGCCACCAGCAGACAGGGGACCACCTACGAGCAGTACTTC. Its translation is CATSRQGTTYEQYF.

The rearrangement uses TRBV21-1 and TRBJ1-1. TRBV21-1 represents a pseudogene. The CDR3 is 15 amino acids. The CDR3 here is CASSKDEGPGTEAFF. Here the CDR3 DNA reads TGTGCCAGCAGCAAAGATGAGGGGCCGGGCACTGAAGCTTTCTTT.

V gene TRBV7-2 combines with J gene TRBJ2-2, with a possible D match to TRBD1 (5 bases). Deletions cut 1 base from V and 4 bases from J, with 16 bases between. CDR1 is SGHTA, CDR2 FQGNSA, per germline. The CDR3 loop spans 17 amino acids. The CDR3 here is CASSLVLGASSTGELFF. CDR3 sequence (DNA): TGTGCCAGCAGCTTAGTGCTTGGGGCCTCGAGCACCGGGGAGCTGTTTTTT.

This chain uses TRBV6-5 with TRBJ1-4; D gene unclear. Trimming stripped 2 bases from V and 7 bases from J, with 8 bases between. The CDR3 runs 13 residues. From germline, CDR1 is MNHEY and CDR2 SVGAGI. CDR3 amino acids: CASSYLLGEKLFF. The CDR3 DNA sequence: TGTGCCAGCAGTTACCTTCTGGGTGAAAAACTGTTTTTT.